This T cell receptor beta chain originates from a study of OX40 agonist ivuxolimab in advanced cancers. The protocol was immunoSEQ multiplex PCR, while the TCRdb copy is restricted to in-frame clones and leaves out a portion. The sample records about 71,000 clones, 91% being singletons. Enrollment shut out patients with autoimmune disease history or systemic immunosuppression. The CDR3 has 14 amino acids. The germline V gene has CDR1 SGHVS and CDR2 FQNEAQ. V was cut by 3 bases and J by 3 bases, with 9 bases left in between. The gene calls are TRBV7-8 and TRBJ2-1; weak D call: TRBD2 (5 bases). The sequencing here drew on CD4+ or CD8+ T cells sorted from blood, taken in a trial of the OX40 agonist ivuxolimab. This clonotype originated in an adult with an advanced solid tumor such as melanoma, head and neck, liver or kidney cancer. Here the CDR3 reads CASSLGVSYNEQFF. The CDR3 DNA sequence: TGTGCCAGCAGCTTGGGAGTTAGCTACAATGAGCAGTTCTTC.